This T cell receptor beta chain is from a study of blood T cell repertoires in COVID-19. Germline V CDR1 and CDR2: GTSNPN, SVGIG (reference sequence). The CDR3 contains 16 residues. Trimming left V 4 bases short and J 0 bases short, with 16 bases between. TCRdb's copy holds only in-frame clones and misses some; the assay was immunoSEQ multiplex PCR. This sample has about 440,000 clones; approximately 88% occur once, and the top ten carry roughly 13%. This TCR derives from a woman aged 50 to 60 with COVID-19, enrolled during active disease. The V and J genes are TRBV30 and TRBJ1-3; no clear D. Sequenced sample: peripheral blood. The CDR3 bases are TGTGCCTGGAATTTTAATAGGTGGGCCTCTGGAAACACCATATATTTT. It codes for CAWNFNRWASGNTIYF.